Below, 6 T cell receptor delta chains from the same sample are listed, as sequenced in a study of gamma-delta chains in newborns, infants, children. TCRdb reanalysed the reads via CATT. The top ten hold 25% to 35% of the sample, which has over 800 delta-chain clones, approximately 0.8% seen once. Sequences were obtained from blood. The receptors were gathered from a child in good health.

Worth noting for this clone: TCRdb records a much larger clone's protein for this DNA, with a difference at residue 12 that likely arises from a read error; the protein given is the translation of the DNA. The CDR3: CACDTLPSRGYGDTDKLIF. Written as DNA, the CDR3 is TGTGCCTGTGACACGCTTCCCAGTAGGGGATACGGGGACACCGATAAACTCATCTTT. This chain joins TRDV2 and TRDJ1, with 9 positions matching TRDD3. V lost 1 base and J lost 0; bases outside the gene matches: 14. The length of the CDR3 is 19 residues. Germline values: CDR1 GEAIGNYY, CDR2 EKD.

With regard to this clone: The protein TCRdb gives is from a much larger clone and does not agree with this DNA's translation at residue 5, likely a read error; the protein shown here comes from the DNA. V is TRDV3 and J is TRDJ1; D possibly corresponds to TRDD2 (5 bases). The V and J ends lost 5 bases and 4 bases respectively, with 26 bases between them. The CDR3 totals 16 residues. Germline CDR1 TVYSNPD, CDR2 GDNSRS (reference sequence). The CDR3 region is CAHSCPRITHGDKLIF. The CDR3 region has the DNA TGTGCCCATTCCTGCCCTCGGATCACCCACGGCGATAAACTCATCTTT.

As regards this clone: It may be a read error: a sequence one base away is much more abundant. Other nucleotide sequences from this sample produce the same CDR3. The chain joins TRDV2 to TRDJ1; 13 positions agree with TRDD3. Germline V gives CDR1 GEAIGNYY, CDR2 EKD. This CDR3 contains 27 residues. The V and J ends lost 5 bases and 0 bases, in that order; junction bases with no gene match: 38. In DNA, the CDR3 is TGTGCCTGTGTTTCCCTCCATAATGGTCCGACAAATGTTCTAACTGGGGGATACGGGCAATACACCGATAAACTCATCTTT. This sequence encodes CACVSLHNGPTNVLTGGYGQYTDKLIF.

This sequence joins TRDV1 and TRDJ1, with 10 bases identical to TRDD3. Germline V gene lookup returns CDR1 TSWWSYY and CDR2 QGS. The CDR3 has 18 residues. The V gene end was trimmed by 3 bases and the J gene end by 0 bases; junction bases not matched to a gene: 10. This CDR3 reads CALGDRYWGMRNTDKLIF. The CDR3 DNA reads as TGTGCTCTTGGGGACCGGTACTGGGGGATGCGCAACACCGATAAACTCATCTTT.

A word on this clone: The TCRdb record carries a much larger clone's protein, which differs from this DNA's translation at residue 3; a read error is the likely cause, and the protein listed here is the DNA translation. The V and J genes are TRDV2 and TRDJ3, with TRDD3 matching over 10 bases. Germline-derived CDR1 and CDR2 are GEAIGNYY and EKD. The CDR3 contains 19 residues. The CDR3 region has the DNA TGTGCCCGTGACACGACTGGGGGATCCAGCTCCTGGGACACCCGACAGATGTTTTTC. Its protein product is CARDTTGGSSSWDTRQMFF.

This clone has only a few counts. TCRdb pairs this DNA with a much larger clone's protein that differs at residue 12, likely a read error; the protein shown was translated from the DNA. The chain recombines TRDV2 with TRDJ1; 11 nucleotides agree with TRDD3. The CDR3 has 21 amino acids. The ends lost 1 base at V and 0 bases at J; junction bases unmatched: 18. Germline CDR1 reads GEAIGNYY; CDR2 reads EKD. Here the CDR3 DNA reads TGTGCCTGTGACACTGTACTGGGGGATATCACGAGAGCCTTGTACACCGATAAACTCATCTTT. Its protein is CACDTVLGDITRALYTDKLIF.